One sample yielded the 17 T cell receptor beta chains listed below, sequenced in a study of T cell changes during pregnancy in multiple sclerosis. Assay used: immunoSEQ multiplex PCR; TCRdb lists only in-frame clones, some missing. The sample carries 120,000 or so clones, approximately 93% recorded once. Sequenced material: peripheral blood, taken before pregnancy. The receptors shown here come from a female donor with multiple sclerosis, enrolled in a pregnancy study.

About this clone: One junction end disagrees with the germline gene, perhaps due to a read error. This chain connects TRBV19 to TRBJ1-4; 8 bases fit TRBD1. The CDR3 is made up of 11 amino acids. CDR1 is LNHDA, CDR2 SQIVND, per germline (reference sequence). CDR3 sequence: CASSLGQAISF. In DNA, the CDR3 is TGTGCCAGTAGTCTGGGACAGGCCATCTCGTTT.

This clone has just one count. V usage is TRBV18 and J usage is TRBJ2-1; tentative D call: TRBD1 (6 bases). V lost 0 bases and J 8 bases, leaving 11 bases between the germline ends. This CDR3 region has 14 residues. CDR1 and CDR2 (germline): KGHSH, LQKENI. This CDR3 is CASSPPSQGDEQFF. Here the CDR3 DNA reads TGTGCCAGCTCACCACCCTCACAGGGTGATGAGCAGTTCTTC. Using reference TRBV18 and TRBJ2-1 for the parts outside the CDR3, the full variable domain is NAGVMQNPRHLVRRRGQEARLRCSPMKGHSHVYWYRQLPEEGLKFMVYLQKENIIDESGMPKERFSAEFPKEGPSILRIQQVVRGDSAAYFCASSPPSQGDEQFFGPGTRLTVL.

The chain employs TRBV11-2 and TRBJ1-3; perhaps TRBD1 as D (5 bases). The CDR3 has 16 amino acids. Per germline, CDR1 SGHAT and CDR2 FQNNGV. V was pared by 0 bases and J by 0 bases, with 9 bases between. In nucleotides, the CDR3 is TGTGCCAGCAGCTTAGACAGGGCTCACTCTGGAAACACCATATATTTT. The encoded protein is CASSLDRAHSGNTIYF.

The chain combines TRBV27 with TRBJ2-5; 8 bases match TRBD1. With V trimmed by 6 bases and J by 5 bases, 14 bases remained unmatched. The CDR3 extends over 16 amino acids. The germline gives CDR1 MNHEY, CDR2 SMNVEV (reference sequence). CDR3 coding DNA: TGTGCCAGCAGGGTAATGCGACAGGGGCGACGGGAGACCCAGTACTTC. The encoded protein is CASRVMRQGRRETQYF.

The chain couples TRBV9 to TRBJ2-3; TRBD1 agrees at 10 bases. Germline V gives CDR1 SGDLS, CDR2 YYNGEE. V was clipped by 4 bases and J by 3 bases; unmatched bases: 11. This CDR3 region has 17 residues. The CDR3 region has the DNA TGTGCCAGCAGCCCCCGACTCCAGGGACAGGGGACAGATACGCAGTATTTT. This encodes CASSPRLQGQGTDTQYF.

This sequence joins TRBV7-2 and TRBJ2-3; TRBD2 matches at 7 bases. Germline V gene lookup returns CDR1 SGHTA and CDR2 FQGNSA. The trim removed 1 base at V and 5 bases at J, leaving 6 bases unmatched. The CDR3 is 15 residues long. CDR3 nucleotides: TGTGCCAGCAGCTTAGGCGGGGGTAGTGGAGATACGCAGTATTTT. This translates into CASSLGGGSGDTQYF.

The chain combines TRBV5-5 with TRBJ2-7, with D possibly matching TRBD2 (6 bases). The CDR3 has 14 residues. Germline CDR1 SGHKS, CDR2 YYEKEE (reference sequence). With 3 bases removed from V and 1 base from J, the gap between germline ends came to 11 bases. CDR3 coding DNA: TGTGCCAGCAGCTACGGGACTGGATCCTACGAGCAGTACTTC. It translates to CASSYGTGSYEQYF.

The chain uses TRBV6-1 and TRBJ2-7, with 7 bases that match TRBD2. V lost 1 base to trimming and J lost 7 bases; unmatched junction nucleotides: 13. CDR3 length: 16 amino acids. Germline V lookup: CDR1 MNHNS, CDR2 SASEGT. CDR3 in DNA: TGTGCCAGCAGTGAAGATTGGGGGGGGAAAGCTAAAGAGCAGTACTTC. It encodes CASSEDWGGKAKEQYF.

CDR3 DNA: TGCAGCGTTGAAGGGGGAGAGTACCAAGAGACCCAGTACTTC. As protein: CSVEGGEYQETQYF. The chain is built from TRBV29-1 and TRBJ2-5; D is perhaps TRBD2 (5 bases). This CDR3 comprises 14 residues. Trimming left V 1 base short and J 0 bases short, with 9 bases between. Per the germline V gene, CDR1 is SQVTM and CDR2 is ANQGSEA.

This chain links TRBV4-1 with TRBJ1-4, with D possibly matching TRBD1 (5 bases). The CDR3 spans 16 residues. The V end was cut by 3 bases, the J end by 0 bases, with 11 bases between. Germline-derived CDR1 and CDR2 are MGHRA and YSYEKL. CDR3 bases: TGCGCCAGCAGCCAGGTGGGGCCAGCAACTAATGAAAAACTGTTTTTT. It yields the protein CASSQVGPATNEKLFF.

This chain links TRBV4-1 with TRBJ1-4; 9 bases fit TRBD1. CDR1 is MGHRA, CDR2 YSYEKL, per germline. V shed 4 bases and J 8 bases; nucleotides not matched to a gene: 14. CDR3 length: 17 amino acids. The CDR3 is CASSRTFVQGAAEKLFF. DNA of the CDR3: TGCGCCAGCAGCCGCACCTTCGTACAGGGGGCGGCCGAAAAACTGTTTTTT.

This chain links TRBV6-5 with TRBJ1-2; TRBD1 aligns across 8 bases. Trimming cost V 6 bases and J 2 bases; bases outside gene matches: 2. From germline, CDR1 is MNHEY and CDR2 SVGAGI. The CDR3 length is 13 residues. CDR3 coding DNA: TGTGCCAGCAGAGGACAGGGAAACTATGGCTACACCTTC. Its protein is CASRGQGNYGYTF.

This clone was seen once. V usage is TRBV2 and J usage is TRBJ1-1, with 7 bases identical to TRBD1. The CDR3 covers 10 residues. The germline V gene has CDR1 SNHLY and CDR2 FYNNEI. The V and J ends lost 8 bases and 7 bases, in that order; junction bases with no gene match: 1. The CDR3 region is CASGDSEAFF. The CDR3 DNA reads TGTGCCAGCGGGGACAGTGAAGCTTTCTTT.

In this sample, this clone turned up once. The V gene is TRBV2, the J gene TRBJ1-5; possible D gene TRBD1, 6 bases. V lost 1 base to trimming and J lost 2 bases, with 12 bases between them. CDR1 is SNHLY and CDR2 is FYNNEI in the germline V gene. The CDR3 has 16 amino acids. Written as DNA, the CDR3 is TGTGCCAGCAGTGAAGTATTAGGGGGGGGCAATCAGCCCCAGCATTTT. Protein sequence: CASSEVLGGGNQPQHF.

The genes are TRBV5-6 and TRBJ2-7, with a weak D call TRBD1 (5 bases). Trimming stripped 1 base from V and 5 bases from J, with 10 bases between. CDR1 SGHDT and CDR2 YYEEEE come from the germline V gene. The CDR3 loop spans 13 amino acids. The CDR3 DNA reads TGTGCCAGCAGCTTGAGCAGGGCCCACGAGCAGTACTTC. Amino acids: CASSLSRAHEQYF.

The chain combines TRBV19 with TRBJ1-2, with D tentatively TRBD1 (5 bases). V lost 6 bases to trimming and J lost 6 bases, with 20 bases between them. CDR3 size: 15 residues. Germline loops: CDR1 LNHDA, CDR2 SQIVND (reference sequence). The CDR3 bases are TGTGCCAGTAGCGAGGCAGGGAATTTTCGGAATGGCTACACCTTC. Translating gives CASSEAGNFRNGYTF.

The J gene is TRBJ1-6, the V gene TRBV9; D is undetermined. The CDR3 has 15 amino acids. The germline V and J ends were trimmed by 0 bases and 7 bases, with 11 bases remaining between them. Germline CDR1 reads SGDLS; CDR2 reads YYNGEE. CDR3 loop: CASSVGGLGNSPLHF. The CDR3 DNA reads TGTGCCAGCAGCGTAGGAGGGTTGGGAAATTCACCCCTCCACTTT.